Following are 25 T cell receptor beta chains from one sample sequenced in a study of T cells in Graves' hyperthyroidism and ophthalmopathy. TCR beta CDR3 sequences were amplified from RNA transcripts. With the HTBI primer set, the TCR CDR3 went through a first round of RT-PCR. Via MiXCR, TCRdb re-called the multiplex PCR reads, giving one row per CDR3 protein. The sample lists about 96,000 distinct CDR3 sequences, approximately 56% occurring once. Material: blood. These receptors originate from a woman in her thirties or forties with Graves' hyperthyroidism.

The gene calls are TRBV7-2 and TRBJ1-5, with D possibly TRBD1 on 5 matching bases. Per germline, CDR1 SGHTA and CDR2 FQGNSA. CDR3 size: 17 residues. V lost 3 bases and J 0 bases, leaving 15 bases between the germline ends. CDR3 DNA: TGTGCCAGCAGCTTGATGAGGAGACAGCATAGCAATCAGCCCCAGCATTTT. Its translation is CASSLMRRQHSNQPQHF. The complete variable domain, with remaining parts taken from reference TRBV7-2 and TRBJ1-5, reads GAGVSQSPSNKVTEKGKDVELRCDPISGHTALYWYRQSLGQGLEFLIYFQGNSAPDKSGLPSDRFSAERTGGSVSTLTIQRTQQEDSAVYLCASSLMRRQHSNQPQHFGDGTRLSIL.

This clonotype was counted ten times or more. CDR3 region: CASSPGLAEKETQYF. The CDR3 DNA reads TGTGCCAGCAGCCCTGGACTAGCGGAGAAAGAGACCCAGTACTTC. The chain has TRBV14 and TRBJ2-5; 10 bases match TRBD2. Germline V gives CDR1 SGHDN, CDR2 FVKESK. The CDR3 runs to 15 residues. The trim removed 4 bases at V and 3 bases at J, leaving 5 bases unmatched.

The V and J genes are TRBV2 and TRBJ2-3; unclear D gene. CDR1 is SNHLY, CDR2 FYNNEI, per germline. Trimming stripped 6 bases from V and 4 bases from J, with 11 bases between. CDR3 length: 13 residues. The CDR3, as DNA: TGTGCCAGCAGACGGGTAGCTCCAGATACGCAGTATTTT. Translating it yields CASRRVAPDTQYF.

This clonotype was found once. The DNA of the CDR3 is TGCAGCGCTGCGGGATTGGACACTGAAGCTTTCTTT. This encodes CSAAGLDTEAFF. J is TRBJ1-1 and V is TRBV29-1; no firm D call. The V and J ends lost 7 bases and 3 bases respectively, with 12 bases between them. The CDR3 length is 12 residues. The V gene's germline CDR1 is SQVTM and CDR2 ANQGSEA.

V gene TRBV5-1 combines with J gene TRBJ1-4; tentatively, D is TRBD1 (5 bases). The CDR3 totals 14 residues. The germline CDR1 and CDR2 sequences are SGHRS and YFSETQ. V was trimmed by 4 bases and J by 7 bases, leaving 14 bases between them. The CDR3 is CASSTGGRGEKLFF. CDR3 in DNA: TGCGCCAGCAGCACGGGGGGGAGGGGTGAAAAACTGTTTTTT.

The genes are TRBV20-1 and TRBJ1-5; 10 bases map to TRBD1. This CDR3 spans 15 amino acids. CDR1 and CDR2 from the germline V gene are DFQATT and SNEGSKA (reference sequence). V lost 0 bases to trimming and J lost 8 bases; unmatched junction nucleotides: 7. The CDR3 loop reads CSARDIGTGDKPQHF. The CDR3 DNA reads as TGCAGTGCTAGAGATATCGGGACAGGGGATAAGCCCCAGCATTTT.

This clonotype was counted many times. This chain connects TRBV12-3 or TRBV12-4 to TRBJ2-7, with D possibly being TRBD1 or TRBD2 (5 bases each). Trimming left V 0 bases short and J 7 bases short, with 13 bases between. CDR3 size: 14 residues. CDR3 sequence: CASSLAGVPGEQYF. DNA of the CDR3: TGTGCCAGCAGTTTAGCGGGGGTTCCGGGGGAGCAGTACTTC.

The table lists this clonotype with many counts. This chain connects TRBV4-3 to TRBJ2-7; TRBD2 is a possible D gene (5 bases). CDR3 size: 14 residues. Deletions cut 0 bases from V and 7 bases from J, with 13 bases between. Looked up from germline, CDR1 is LGHNA and CDR2 is YSLEER. The CDR3 reads CASSQEGIGKEQYF. In nucleotides, the CDR3 is TGCGCCAGCAGCCAAGAGGGTATCGGGAAAGAGCAGTACTTC.

The chain is built from TRBV7-2 and TRBJ2-5; tentative D call: TRBD1 (6 bases). Germline-derived CDR1 and CDR2 are SGHTA and FQGNSA. CDR3 length equals 17 residues. The ends were cut back, 1 base at V and 1 base at J, with 16 bases in the middle. The CDR3 nucleotides read TGTGCCAGCAGCTTAGGTACATCCGGACAGACCCAAGAGACCCAGTACTTC. As protein: CASSLGTSGQTQETQYF.

The chain is built from TRBV7-2 and TRBJ2-5; 9 nucleotides agree with TRBD2. CDR3 size: 16 residues. The germline CDR1 and CDR2 sequences are SGHTA and FQGNSA. V shed 4 bases, J shed 4 bases, and the junction held 10 bases outside the gene matches. The CDR3 nucleotides read TGTGCCAGCAGCTCCTACAGCGGGGGGCGGGTAGAGACCCAGTACTTC. Translating it yields CASSSYSGGRVETQYF.

Concerning this clonotype: It is unclear where the CDR3 begins or ends on the DNA, so no DNA is shown, and the CDR3 is as TCRdb lists it. The V gene is TRBV7-2, the J gene TRBJ1-3; the table's D call, TRBD1, has no DNA check behind it. The CDR3 has 20 amino acids, counting both end residues. CDR1 and CDR2 (germline): SGHTA, FQGNSA. The CDR3 sequence is CASSFTPTYEQYFGPGTIYF.

The DNA for the CDR3 is TGTGCCAGCTCTGTCCAGGGACAGGGGTTTAGGACCCAGTACTTC. This codes for CASSVQGQGFRTQYF. The chain couples TRBV6-1 to TRBJ2-5, with TRBD1 matching over 10 bases. The ends lost 8 bases at V and 7 bases at J; junction bases unmatched: 13. CDR3 length: 15 amino acids. Germline V gives CDR1 MNHNS, CDR2 SASEGT.

This clonotype came up many times. This rearrangement joins TRBV7-2 to TRBJ2-7; 8 bases match TRBD1. Looked up from germline, CDR1 is SGHTA and CDR2 is FQGNSA. This CDR3 comprises 15 residues. The ends lost 5 bases at V and 2 bases at J; junction bases unmatched: 8. In nucleotides, the CDR3 is TGTGCCAGCAGCCCAGGGGGCCGGACCACCTACGAGCAGTACTTC. This encodes CASSPGGRTTYEQYF. Based on the CDR3 plus reference TRBV7-2 and TRBJ2-7, the full variable domain is GAGVSQSPSNKVTEKGKDVELRCDPISGHTALYWYRQSLGQGLEFLIYFQGNSAPDKSGLPSDRFSAERTGGSVSTLTIQRTQQEDSAVYLCASSPGGRTTYEQYFGPGTRLTVT.

With regard to this clonotype: One end of the junction varies from germline; a read error may be responsible. V usage is TRBV12-3 or TRBV12-4 and J usage is TRBJ1-6; 9 bases match TRBD1. The CDR3 totals 15 residues. The CDR3 DNA is TGTGCCAGCAGCTTAGTGGGACAGGGCGATTCACCCCTCCACTTT. Its protein product is CASSLVGQGDSPLHF.

This clonotype showed up many times. The V gene is TRBV7-9, the J gene TRBJ1-1; possible D gene TRBD1, 5 bases. V was clipped by 6 bases and J by 0 bases, with 14 bases between them. The CDR3 has 15 amino acids. The germline CDR1 and CDR2 sequences are SEHNR and FQNEAQ (reference sequence). CDR3 nucleotides: TGTGCCAGCAGTCGGGGGGACTCCATGAACACTGAAGCTTTCTTT. Residues: CASSRGDSMNTEAFF.

The V call is TRBV10-3, the J call TRBJ2-5, with 9 bases matching TRBD2. The germline CDR1 and CDR2 sequences are ENHRY and SYGVKD. The CDR3 is 13 residues long. Trimming took 8 bases from V and 4 from J; bases not matched to a gene: 5. The DNA for the CDR3 is TGTGCCATCCAAGCGGGAGGCCGAGAGACCCAGTACTTC. Translation: CAIQAGGRETQYF.

The J gene is TRBJ1-2, the V gene TRBV24-1; TRBD1 is a possible D gene (5 bases). The CDR3 has 12 amino acids. The germline V and J ends were trimmed by 3 bases and 4 bases, with 5 bases remaining between them. Germline values: CDR1 KGHDR, CDR2 SFDVKD. DNA for the CDR3: TGTGCCACCAGTGATCAGGGCTATGGCTACACCTTC. This codes for CATSDQGYGYTF.

The V call is TRBV2, the J call TRBJ1-1; TRBD1 might be the D (5 bases). V shed 6 bases and J shed 2 bases, with 16 bases lying between them. The CDR3 consists of 15 residues. Germline CDR1 SNHLY, CDR2 FYNNEI. The CDR3 nucleotides are TGTGCCAGCAGAGCCCTGGCGGGGGGAAACACTGAAGCTTTCTTT. Translation gives CASRALAGGNTEAFF.

The chain uses TRBV29-1 and TRBJ2-5; D may be TRBD2 (7 bases). Germline values: CDR1 SQVTM, CDR2 ANQGSEA. The CDR3 length is 15 residues. The germline V and J ends were trimmed by 4 bases and 1 base, with 16 bases remaining between them. The CDR3 region has the DNA TGCAGCGTTGGGGTGGGGGGGCCGGTCCAAGAGACCCAGTACTTC. This translates into CSVGVGGPVQETQYF.

This clonotype was found once. The genes are TRBV11-1 and TRBJ1-2; the D gene is possibly TRBD1 (5 bases). CDR1 SGHAT and CDR2 FQDESV come from the germline V gene (reference sequence). Deletions cut 1 base from V and 4 bases from J, with 10 bases between. This CDR3 contains 14 residues. The CDR3 bases are TGTGCCAGCAGCTTAGGGGACGTTCTCTATGGCTACACCTTC. Protein: CASSLGDVLYGYTF.

J is TRBJ1-4 and V is TRBV9; the match to TRBD1 covers 12 bases. The CDR3 contains 16 residues. J was trimmed by 7 bases and V by 0 bases; bases with no gene match: 4. Germline CDR1 and CDR2: SGDLS and YYNGEE. CDR3 region: CASSVGGTGGGEKLFF. DNA for the CDR3: TGTGCCAGCAGCGTAGGTGGGACAGGGGGCGGTGAAAAACTGTTTTTT.

The CDR3 loop is CASSLGGRKGQPQHF. Here the CDR3 DNA reads TGTGCCAGCAGCTTAGGTGGCAGGAAGGGACAGCCCCAGCATTTT. The V and J genes are TRBV7-9 and TRBJ1-5; D unclear. From germline, CDR1 is SEHNR and CDR2 FQNEAQ (reference sequence). V was trimmed by 1 base and J by 7 bases, leaving 14 bases between them. CDR3 size: 15 residues.

This clonotype was seen just once. The rearrangement joins TRBV29-1 to TRBJ2-2; no clear D. The CDR3 length is 16 residues. Per germline, CDR1 SQVTM and CDR2 ANQGSEA. V dropped 7 bases and J dropped 0 bases, with 18 bases sitting between them. CDR3 in amino acids: CSASSPTLANTGELFF. In DNA, the CDR3 is TGCAGCGCCAGCAGCCCAACCCTGGCGAACACCGGGGAGCTGTTTTTT.

This clonotype was found many times. The rearrangement joins TRBV29-1 to TRBJ1-6; 9 nucleotides align to TRBD1. The CDR3 contains 13 residues. After removal of 5 bases from V and 9 bases from J, the junction contained 5 bases not matched to a gene. In germline, CDR1 is SQVTM, CDR2 ANQGSEA. The CDR3 loop is CSVSRDRASPLHF. In DNA, the CDR3 is TGCAGCGTTTCCCGGGACAGGGCTTCACCCCTCCACTTT.

The V call is TRBV4-1, the J call TRBJ2-5, with D possibly being TRBD2 (5 bases). This CDR3 comprises 18 residues. CDR1 and CDR2 (germline): MGHRA, YSYEKL. The ends were cut back, 0 bases at V and 5 bases at J, with 22 bases in the middle. The CDR3 region is CASSQDSATGERVETQYF. CDR3 bases: TGCGCCAGCAGCCAAGATAGTGCAACCGGGGAGCGAGTGGAGACCCAGTACTTC.